These 21 T cell receptor beta chains originate from one sample sequenced in a study of PD-1 blockade in classical Hodgkin lymphoma (dated by TCRdb to the early 2020s). The sample's time point, from its label and the paper: cycle 2 day 1 (C2D1) of nivolumab. Every trial patient had relapsed following autologous stem cell transplantation, and prior brentuximab vedotin exposure was what differed among cohorts A, B and C. The method behind the library was the immunoSEQ multiplex PCR assay. Held by TCRdb, this immuneACCESS table contains in-frame sequences only and omits some clones. Under half of the omission traces to an unresolved V gene where checked; the cause of the rest is unknown. The sample table contains over 15,000 clones; only one count was recorded for around three fifths of them. The ten largest clones capture around 7.7% of the sample. Here the sequenced sample was peripheral blood mononuclear cells (PBMCs), taken before the second cycle of nivolumab. The receptors originated from a human donor with classical Hodgkin lymphoma.

The rearrangement links TRBV10-3 to TRBJ1-5; D is uncertain. V was clipped by 3 bases and J by 7 bases, with 13 bases between them. CDR3 length equals 14 residues. Germline V lookup: CDR1 ENHRY, CDR2 SYGVKD. The CDR3 nucleotides read TGTGCCATCAGTGATGTCGGGTTGGGGCAGCCCCAGCATTTT. Amino acids: CAISDVGLGQPQHF.

V gene TRBV5-1 combines with J gene TRBJ2-1; D is ambiguous. V was shortened by 0 bases and J by 0 bases, with 22 bases between the two germline ends. The CDR3 length is 20 residues. Germline CDR1 and CDR2: SGHRS and YFSETQ. The CDR3 loop reads CASSLVGQAIGILSYNEQFF. For the CDR3, the DNA is TGCGCCAGCAGCTTGGTAGGGCAGGCCATAGGAATCCTCTCCTACAATGAGCAGTTCTTC.

The chain links TRBV4-1 to TRBJ2-1; D call uncertain. The CDR3 is 16 amino acids. The ends were cut back, 2 bases at V and 2 bases at J, with 13 bases in the middle. Germline V lookup: CDR1 MGHRA, CDR2 YSYEKL. The CDR3 loop reads CASSQKVTITYNEQFF. The CDR3 DNA reads as TGCGCCAGCAGCCAAAAGGTGACAATTACCTACAATGAGCAGTTCTTC.

This clone was found a few times. The chain joins TRBV28 to TRBJ2-1; D may match TRBD1 or TRBD2 (5 bases each). The length of the CDR3 is 13 residues. V dropped 1 base and J dropped 10 bases, with 11 bases sitting between them. Germline CDR1 and CDR2: MDHEN and SYDVKM. CDR3 nucleotides: TGTGCCAGCAGTTTATTAATTGGGGGAGAGCAGTTCTTC. Translating gives CASSLLIGGEQFF.

This chain links TRBV28 with TRBJ1-5, with D hard to call. Looked up from germline, CDR1 is MDHEN and CDR2 is SYDVKM. Deletions cut 2 bases from V and 2 bases from J, with 7 bases between. This CDR3 contains 14 residues. The DNA for the CDR3 is TGTGCCAGCAGTTTAGGGAACCGCAATCAGCCCCAGCATTTT. Its translation: CASSLGNRNQPQHF.

The CDR3 DNA is TGTGCCAGCAGCTCCTCCCACAGGGCTAGATATGGCTACACCTTC. Its translation: CASSSSHRARYGYTF. This sequence joins TRBV5-6 and TRBJ1-2; perhaps TRBD1 as D (6 bases). Deletions cut 3 bases from V and 5 bases from J, with 17 bases between. This CDR3 contains 15 residues. The germline CDR1 and CDR2 sequences are SGHDT and YYEEEE.

This clone was detected only a few times. This chain connects TRBV19 to TRBJ1-5; D uncertain. Per the germline V gene, CDR1 is LNHDA and CDR2 is SQIVND (reference sequence). The length of the CDR3 is 14 residues. V was clipped by 3 bases and J by 6 bases, with 12 bases between them. The CDR3 sequence: CASSIVPAGQPQHF. The CDR3 nucleotides read TGTGCCAGTAGTATTGTCCCGGCAGGTCAGCCCCAGCATTTT.

The rearrangement uses TRBV6-6 and TRBJ1-5, with D uncertain. This CDR3 is 13 amino acids long. CDR1 is MNHNY and CDR2 is SVGAGI in the germline V gene (reference sequence). Trimming took 7 bases from V and 4 from J, leaving 11 bases between them. The CDR3 DNA reads TGTGCCAGCACCCACGACGGGAATCAGCCCCAGCATTTT. It codes for CASTHDGNQPQHF.

Regarding this clone: The same CDR3 is also encoded by other DNA sequences in this sample. The rearrangement joins TRBV27 to TRBJ2-1; either TRBD1 or TRBD2 may fit D (5 bases each). The CDR3 has 14 residues. Germline V CDR1 and CDR2: MNHEY, SMNVEV (reference sequence). Trimming cost V 5 bases and J 2 bases, with 10 bases left between them. The CDR3 loop is CASSRLGAYNEQFF. The CDR3 DNA sequence: TGTGCCAGCAGTAGACTGGGGGCCTACAATGAGCAGTTCTTC.

This clone was seen more than once but under ten times. CDR3 in amino acids: CASSLEGLAGLYQETQYF. Written as DNA, the CDR3 is TGTGCCAGCAGCTTAGAGGGACTAGCGGGACTTTACCAAGAGACCCAGTACTTC. The rearrangement links TRBV7-9 to TRBJ2-5, with TRBD2 identical over 13 bases. Trimming cost V 1 base and J 0 bases; bases outside gene matches: 5. There are 18 residues in the CDR3. Germline loops: CDR1 SEHNR, CDR2 FQNEAQ (reference sequence).

This clone is classed as medium-sized. This chain links TRBV27 with TRBJ2-7, with 11 bases lining up with TRBD2. The CDR3 length is 14 residues. Per the germline V gene, CDR1 is MNHEY and CDR2 is SMNVEV (reference sequence). After removal of 6 bases from V and 3 bases from J, the junction contained 4 bases not matched to a gene. The CDR3 reads CASSPGTSGYEQYF. The CDR3 DNA is TGTGCCAGCAGCCCCGGGACTAGCGGCTACGAGCAGTACTTC.

The rearrangement links TRBV7-9 to TRBJ2-7; 15 bases align to TRBD2. The CDR3 spans 18 residues. Germline values: CDR1 SEHNR, CDR2 FQNEAQ (reference sequence). Unmatched junction bases numbered 13, after V lost 9 bases and J lost 1 base. In DNA, the CDR3 is TGTGCCAGAACGTCCGGACTAGCGGGAGGGCCGCGATCCTACGAGCAGTACTTC. Its translation: CARTSGLAGGPRSYEQYF.

This sequence joins TRBV6-5 and TRBJ1-6; no firm D call. CDR3 size: 14 residues. V was clipped by 2 bases and J by 0 bases, with 2 bases between them. The germline V gene has CDR1 MNHEY and CDR2 SVGAGI. The CDR3 DNA sequence: TGTGCCAGCAGTTACAGCTCCTATAATTCACCCCTCCACTTT. Translated, it gives CASSYSSYNSPLHF.

This chain links TRBV7-2 with TRBJ2-3; 10 nucleotides line up with TRBD2. CDR3 size: 17 residues. Germline assignment: CDR1 SGHTA and CDR2 FQGNSA. V lost 0 bases, J lost 4 bases, and 7 bases stayed unmatched. The CDR3 bases are TGTGCCAGCAGCTTAGCGTTACTAGCGGGACACCCAGATACGCAGTATTTT. It yields the protein CASSLALLAGHPDTQYF.

This clone is categorized as medium-sized. The J gene is TRBJ1-1, the V gene TRBV7-9, with D perhaps TRBD1 (5 bases). Germline-derived CDR1 and CDR2 are SEHNR and FQNEAQ (reference sequence). This CDR3 has 14 residues. Deletions cut 3 bases from V and 3 bases from J, with 11 bases between. The CDR3 DNA reads as TGTGCCAGCAGCTTTGAGGGGCGCGACACTGAAGCTTTCTTT. It translates to CASSFEGRDTEAFF.

This chain links TRBV7-9 with TRBJ2-1, with D maybe TRBD1 (5 bases). Looked up from germline, CDR1 is SEHNR and CDR2 is FQNEAQ (reference sequence). The ends were cut back, 6 bases at V and 6 bases at J, with 12 bases in the middle. This CDR3 is built from 13 residues. CDR3: CASRHRGPNEQFF. The DNA of the CDR3 is TGTGCCAGCAGACATAGGGGTCCCAATGAGCAGTTCTTC.

A single count supports this clone. The chain's CDR3 is CASSLQIHTDTQYF. The CDR3 DNA reads TGTGCCAGCAGCTTACAGATACACACAGATACGCAGTATTTT. The rearrangement uses TRBV7-2 and TRBJ2-3, with unresolved D. Between the trimmed V and J ends, which lost 2 bases and 2 bases, there was a span of 8 bases. The CDR3 is 14 amino acids. Germline assignment: CDR1 SGHTA and CDR2 FQGNSA.

This clone was observed a handful of times. This rearrangement joins TRBV11-2 to TRBJ2-5; D gene uncertain. The length of the CDR3 is 12 residues. The V gene lost 0 bases and the J gene lost 5 bases, with 4 bases spanning the gap. The germline CDR1 and CDR2 sequences are SGHAT and FQNNGV. The DNA for the CDR3 is TGTGCCAGCAGCTTAGAGATGGAGACCCAGTACTTC. Amino acid sequence: CASSLEMETQYF.

This clone appeared a single time. The V and J genes are TRBV2 and TRBJ2-4, with TRBD1 as a possible D gene (5 bases). There are 20 residues in the CDR3. Germline CDR1 is SNHLY and CDR2 is FYNNEI. V was cut by 4 bases and J by 5 bases, with 30 bases left in between. This CDR3 is CASSAERFGALDRLQNIQYF. The DNA for the CDR3 is TGTGCCAGCAGTGCGGAACGTTTTGGGGCCTTGGACCGACTCCAAAACATTCAGTACTTC.

The V gene is TRBV19, the J gene TRBJ1-5, with D hard to call. Germline V gene lookup returns CDR1 LNHDA and CDR2 SQIVND (reference sequence). Trimming removed 3 bases from V and 4 bases from J, with 7 bases in between. This CDR3 has 13 amino acids. This CDR3 is CASSIRANQPQHF. CDR3 bases: TGTGCCAGTAGTATTCGAGCAAATCAGCCCCAGCATTTT.

The V and J genes are TRBV6-5 and TRBJ2-1; TRBD2 might be the D (6 bases). This CDR3 region has 15 residues. Germline CDR1 MNHEY, CDR2 SVGAGI. V was cut by 4 bases and J by 5 bases, with 15 bases left in between. The CDR3 protein is CASSSIRTTNNEQFF. The CDR3 DNA follows: TGTGCCAGCAGTTCTATAAGGACTACCAACAATGAGCAGTTCTTC.